This T cell receptor (beta chain) was sequenced for a study of blood T cell repertoires in COVID-19. About the research overall: COVID-19 samples from acute and convalescent phases originated in the United States, Italy and Spain. Sample material is recorded as cDNA or gDNA derived from T cells, B-cell-depleted T cells, or PBMCs.

V dropped 4 bases and J dropped 8; count of bases not matched to a gene: 5. The CDR3 contains 13 residues. CDR1 is LGHNA and CDR2 is YSLEER in the germline V gene. In the source study's methods: Scientists estimated how many nucleated cells there were by amplifying reference gene primers. Measured with immunoSEQ multiplex PCR; TCRdb has only the in-frame clones, and not every one. The V and J calls and clone size are taken from that table; D and trimming were inferred from the DNA. The sample contains some 93,000 clones, approximately 83% of which appear only once. V is TRBV4-3 and J is TRBJ2-1, with 7 positions matching TRBD2. The TCR was taken from a man aged 55 to 70 with acute or convalescent COVID-19. The sequencing input was peripheral blood. The CDR3 region has the DNA TGCGCCAGCAGCCCCCGTCGGGGGGATGAGCAGTTCTTC. Translation gives CASSPRRGDEQFF.